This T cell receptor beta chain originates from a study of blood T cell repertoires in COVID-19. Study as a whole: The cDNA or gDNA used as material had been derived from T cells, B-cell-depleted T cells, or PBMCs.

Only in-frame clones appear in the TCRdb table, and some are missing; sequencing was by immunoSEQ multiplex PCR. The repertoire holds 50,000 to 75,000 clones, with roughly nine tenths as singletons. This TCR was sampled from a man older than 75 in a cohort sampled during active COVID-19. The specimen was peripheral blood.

The CDR3 here is CASSVMTGGTEAFF. CDR3 DNA sequence: TGTGCCAGCAGCGTCATGACAGGGGGGACTGAAGCTTTCTTT. V is TRBV9 and J is TRBJ1-1, with 9 bases lining up with TRBD1. The CDR3 is 14 amino acids. V was clipped by 2 bases and J by 5 bases; unmatched bases: 4. Germline V gene sequence: CDR1 SGDLS, CDR2 YYNGEE.